These 17 T cell receptor beta chains were sequenced from one sample in a study of regulatory T cells in long-lasting Graves disease. Stated time point: newly diagnosed GD, antithyroid drugs for less than 3 months. Following extraction of RNA from PBMCs, that RNA was used to make the TCR library. Arm-PCR of CDR3 regions and iRepertoire HTBI primers were the basis on which TCR beta libraries were built. TCRdb reanalysed the multiplex PCR reads using MiXCR and keeps one entry per CDR3 protein. The data hold 550,000 or so distinct CDR3 sequences, with 12% observed a single time. This sample also appeared in a second study, on T cells in Graves' hyperthyroidism and ophthalmopathy.

The sequences come from peripheral blood mononuclear cells (PBMCs), collected at new diagnosis, from a patient treated with antithyroid drugs. These receptor sequences come from a woman in her thirties with Graves disease.

Here the CDR3 DNA reads TGTGCCAGCAGGCTAGACAGGAGCTCTGGAAACACCATATATTTT. Translated, it gives CASRLDRSSGNTIYF. The chain recombines TRBV2 with TRBJ1-3; perhaps TRBD1 as D (6 bases). Germline V gives CDR1 SNHLY, CDR2 FYNNEI. V was clipped by 6 bases and J by 0 bases, with 12 bases between them. The CDR3 totals 15 residues.

The chain employs TRBV13 and TRBJ1-3; possibly TRBD1 for D (5 bases). The CDR3 extends over 14 amino acids. V was shortened by 3 bases and J by 1 base, with 7 bases between the two germline ends. From germline, CDR1 is PRHDT and CDR2 FYEKMQ (reference sequence). The CDR3 sequence is CASSFWGSGNTIYF. The CDR3 coding sequence is TGTGCCAGCAGCTTTTGGGGGTCTGGAAACACCATATATTTT.

This clonotype appeared many times. The genes are TRBV30 and TRBJ1-5; D is perhaps TRBD1 (5 bases). This CDR3 is built from 13 residues. V dropped 2 bases and J dropped 3 bases, with 8 bases sitting between them. Germline V gene lookup returns CDR1 GTSNPN and CDR2 SVGIG (reference sequence). CDR3 DNA: TGTGCCTGGAGTCTGGACACCAATCAGCCCCAGCATTTT. Translated: CAWSLDTNQPQHF.

The V call is TRBV7-9, the J call TRBJ1-1, with D tentatively TRBD1 (5 bases). Per the germline V gene, CDR1 is SEHNR and CDR2 is FQNEAQ (reference sequence). Trimming shortened V by 4 bases and J by 0 bases, and 18 bases separated the two germline ends. The CDR3 sequence is 17 residues long. DNA for the CDR3: TGTGCCAGCAGCTCTTGGCGGGACGGGCCTATGAACACTGAAGCTTTCTTT. Encoded protein: CASSSWRDGPMNTEAFF.

This clonotype appeared a few times. The chain couples TRBV15 to TRBJ2-1, with 7 bases matching TRBD2. J was trimmed by 0 bases and V by 7 bases; bases with no gene match: 6. The CDR3 is made up of 15 amino acids. CDR1 is LNHNV, CDR2 YYDKDF, per germline (reference sequence). CDR3 coding DNA: TGTGCCACCACGAGCGGGACGATCTCCTACAATGAGCAGTTCTTC. Its protein product is CATTSGTISYNEQFF.

V and J are TRBV6-1 and TRBJ1-1, with 7 bases matching TRBD1. Trimming removed 3 bases from V and 5 bases from J; junction bases left unmatched: 3. The CDR3 is made up of 13 amino acids. CDR1 is MNHNS, CDR2 SASEGT, per germline. This CDR3 reads CASSDRGRTEAFF. DNA of the CDR3: TGTGCCAGCAGTGACAGGGGGAGGACTGAAGCTTTCTTT.

This clonotype was seen ten or more times. The chain uses TRBV20-1 and TRBJ2-7; D perhaps matches TRBD2 (6 bases). V lost 1 base and J lost 4, with 11 bases in between. The CDR3 is 13 amino acids. Germline values: CDR1 DFQATT, CDR2 SNEGSKA (reference sequence). The CDR3 loop is CSARAGSHYEQYF. The CDR3, as DNA: TGCAGTGCTAGAGCCGGGAGTCATTACGAGCAGTACTTC.

CDR3 nucleotide sequence: TGTGCCAGCAGCTCCGGTGATCTAGCGGCTTCCTACAATGAGCAGTTCTTC. Its protein product is CASSSGDLAASYNEQFF. V and J are TRBV5-8 and TRBJ2-1; 7 positions agree with TRBD2. This CDR3 region has 17 residues. CDR1 is SGHTS, CDR2 YDEGEE, per germline. V lost 3 bases and J lost 1; bases outside the gene matches: 10.

This clonotype was recorded many times. This chain links TRBV10-3 with TRBJ2-7, with 7 bases that match TRBD2. This CDR3 spans 15 amino acids. V trimming: 3 bases; J trimming: 1 base; junction bases outside the gene matches: 6. The germline V gene has CDR1 ENHRY and CDR2 SYGVKD. CDR3 sequence reads: CAISDPGGRSYEQYF. The CDR3 DNA is TGTGCCATCAGTGACCCTGGCGGGAGATCCTACGAGCAGTACTTC.

The J gene is TRBJ2-1, the V gene TRBV11-1, with D possibly matching TRBD2 (6 bases). Germline V gene lookup returns CDR1 SGHAT and CDR2 FQDESV (reference sequence). V was cut by 7 bases and J by 5 bases, with 15 bases left in between. This CDR3 is 14 amino acids long. The CDR3 DNA is TGTGCCAGCAATCGTCTAGCGAACGACAATGAGCAGTTCTTC. Its protein is CASNRLANDNEQFF.

As regards this clonotype: The junction departs from the called germline gene at one end, perhaps through a read error. The rearrangement joins TRBV12-3 or TRBV12-4 to TRBJ2-7; D is perhaps TRBD1 (5 bases). This CDR3 contains 13 residues. Here the CDR3 reads CASSLKGYYKQYF. CDR3 sequence (DNA): TGTGCCAGCAGTTTGAAGGGGTACTACAAGCAGTACTTC.

The J gene is TRBJ1-1, the V gene TRBV7-9, with no clear D. Germline V gene data show CDR1 as SEHNR and CDR2 as FQNEAQ (reference sequence). V lost 3 bases to trimming and J lost 3 bases, with 5 bases between them. The CDR3 is 12 amino acids. CDR3 nucleotide sequence: TGTGCCAGCAGCTTCCCAGACACTGAAGCTTTCTTT. It codes for CASSFPDTEAFF.

This clonotype has a count of ten or more. The chain carries TRBV18 and TRBJ1-5; D is uncertain. Germline loops: CDR1 KGHSH, CDR2 LQKENI. Trimming cost V 2 bases and J 2 bases, with 10 bases left between them. The CDR3 has 15 residues. DNA of the CDR3: TGTGCCAGCTCACCAGCAGGTCGTGGCAATCAGCCCCAGCATTTT. As protein: CASSPAGRGNQPQHF.

Worth noting for this clonotype: A much larger clonotype is one base distant, so this may be a read error. This chain links TRBV7-9 with TRBJ2-7; D not resolved. This CDR3 has 11 amino acids. Germline V gene lookup returns CDR1 SEHNR and CDR2 FQNEAQ (reference sequence). V lost 2 bases to trimming and J lost 6 bases, with 5 bases between them. The CDR3 bases are TGTGCCAGCAGCTTAACGGGCGAGCAGTACTTC. It yields the protein CASSLTGEQYF.

This clonotype was picked up a small number of times. V and J are TRBV20-1 and TRBJ2-5; D possibly corresponds to TRBD1 (5 bases). From germline, CDR1 is DFQATT and CDR2 SNEGSKA (reference sequence). V gave up 6 bases and J gave up 3 bases, with 8 bases separating them. This CDR3 has 11 residues. In nucleotides, the CDR3 is TGCAGTGCGATCAGGGAAGAGACCCAGTACTTC. It is translated as CSAIREETQYF.

This clonotype has only a few counts. The chain couples TRBV6-5 to TRBJ2-7, with 7 bases fitting TRBD2. This CDR3 contains 16 residues. The ends lost 0 bases at V and 5 bases at J; junction bases unmatched: 10. Germline CDR1 MNHEY, CDR2 SVGAGI. DNA for the CDR3: TGTGCCAGCAGTTACTCCCTGACTAGCCTGGCCGACGAGCAGTACTTC. Translating it yields CASSYSLTSLADEQYF.

This clonotype showed up just a few times. The chain uses TRBV7-2 and TRBJ2-1; 10 positions agree with TRBD2. Germline loops: CDR1 SGHTA, CDR2 FQGNSA. The CDR3 sequence is 16 residues long. V dropped 6 bases and J dropped 9; count of bases not matched to a gene: 14. CDR3 loop: CASSLPSGRPGSEQFF. The CDR3 DNA reads TGTGCCAGCAGTCTACCTAGCGGGAGACCAGGGAGTGAGCAGTTCTTC.